The 23 T cell receptor beta chains reported below all come from one sample, sequenced in a study of blood T cell repertoires in COVID-19. Measured with immunoSEQ multiplex PCR; TCRdb has only the in-frame clones, and not every one. This sample has about 250,000 clones; under 90% occur once, and the top ten carry 0.94%. The sample comprised peripheral blood. The receptors come from a middle-aged woman who had recovered from COVID-19.

This sequence joins TRBV5-8 and TRBJ2-7; the D gene is possibly TRBD1 (6 bases). The CDR3 totals 14 residues. Trimming pared 2 bases from V and 5 bases from J, leaving 14 bases between. Germline V gene sequence: CDR1 SGHTS, CDR2 YDEGEE. The CDR3 reads CASSFTGTVDEQYF. The CDR3 nucleotides read TGTGCCAGCAGCTTTACAGGGACCGTGGACGAGCAGTACTTC.

The rearrangement uses TRBV6-5 and TRBJ2-7, with D tentatively TRBD2 (6 bases). Germline V gene sequence: CDR1 MNHEY, CDR2 SVGAGI. The CDR3 is 15 amino acids. Trimming shortened V by 4 bases and J by 4 bases, and 17 bases separated the two germline ends. CDR3 sequence reads: CASSLNRDGSYEQYF. CDR3 sequence (DNA): TGTGCCAGCAGTTTAAACCGGGACGGGAGTTACGAGCAGTACTTC.

V usage is TRBV28 and J usage is TRBJ2-2; TRBD2 matches at 8 bases. The CDR3 runs to 15 residues. Per the germline V gene, CDR1 is MDHEN and CDR2 is SYDVKM. V was pared by 7 bases and J by 3 bases, with 7 bases of the junction left unmatched. This CDR3 reads CASTRTSLHTGELFF. The CDR3 DNA is TGTGCCAGCACCCGGACTAGCCTTCACACCGGGGAGCTGTTTTTT.

The CDR3 nucleotides are TGTGCCAGCTCACTGGGACTAGCGGGAGGGCCATTAGACGAGCAGTACTTC. Protein product: CASSLGLAGGPLDEQYF. The chain has TRBV18 and TRBJ2-7; TRBD2 matches 16 bases. V was clipped by 4 bases and J by 5 bases; unmatched bases: 8. The CDR3 runs 17 residues. CDR1 is KGHSH, CDR2 LQKENI, per germline.

DNA for the CDR3: TGTGCCAGCAGCAAGGGACTAGCGGGTTACTCTGGGGCCAACGTCCTGACTTTC. Protein product: CASSKGLAGYSGANVLTF. The V and J genes are TRBV7-9 and TRBJ2-6; 12 nucleotides align to TRBD2. Germline CDR1 SEHNR, CDR2 FQNEAQ (reference sequence). The CDR3 has 18 residues. After removal of 5 bases from V and 0 bases from J, the junction contained 5 bases not matched to a gene.

V gene TRBV15 combines with J gene TRBJ2-1, with TRBD2 matching 12 bases. The CDR3 spans 17 residues. V shed 0 bases and J 8 bases; nucleotides not matched to a gene: 8. Per germline, CDR1 LNHNV and CDR2 YYDKDF (reference sequence). This CDR3 is CATSRDLLAGGGHEQFF. Written as DNA, the CDR3 is TGTGCCACCAGCAGAGACCTTCTAGCGGGAGGGGGCCATGAGCAGTTCTTC.

This clone was detected once. The chain links TRBV2 to TRBJ2-3; possibly TRBD2 for D (5 bases). The CDR3 is 14 amino acids. Trimming took 6 bases from V and 1 from J, leaving 11 bases between them. In germline, CDR1 is SNHLY, CDR2 FYNNEI. In nucleotides, the CDR3 is TGTGCCAGCAGATCAATCGGGGGCACAGATACGCAGTATTTT. It is translated as CASRSIGGTDTQYF.

This chain connects TRBV11-2 to TRBJ2-3; 8 nucleotides agree with TRBD2. The CDR3 has 19 amino acids. The ends lost 3 bases at V and 0 bases at J; junction bases unmatched: 14. The germline CDR1 and CDR2 sequences are SGHAT and FQNNGV. DNA of the CDR3: TGTGCCAGCAGCTTGCATGGGACTAGGACGCGGCCTAGCACAGATACGCAGTATTTT. Translation: CASSLHGTRTRPSTDTQYF.

CDR3 region: CASSEGETGGNTIYF. The CDR3, as DNA: TGTGCCAGCAGTGAAGGGGAGACAGGGGGAAACACCATATATTTT. V is TRBV6-1 and J is TRBJ1-3; 7 positions match TRBD1. CDR1 and CDR2 (germline): MNHNS, SASEGT. The CDR3 has 15 residues. With 1 base clipped from V and 4 bases from J, the junction kept 4 bases outside the gene matches.

This chain uses TRBV28 with TRBJ1-3; D is unclear. From germline, CDR1 is MDHEN and CDR2 SYDVKM. The CDR3 runs 14 residues. Trimming removed 8 bases from V and 4 bases from J, with 15 bases in between. CDR3 amino acids: CASRLSSEGNTIYF. CDR3 sequence (DNA): TGTGCCAGCCGCCTTTCGAGCGAAGGAAACACCATATATTTT.

V usage is TRBV3-1 (or the pseudogene TRBV3-2) and J usage is TRBJ1-4; TRBD1 matches 8 bases. Germline V gene sequence: CDR1 LGHDT, CDR2 YNNKEL (reference sequence). Trimming took 4 bases from V and 8 from J; bases not matched to a gene: 9. This CDR3 comprises 15 residues. The CDR3 protein is CASSPIGQGGEKLFF. CDR3 nucleotides: TGTGCCAGCAGCCCCATCGGACAGGGAGGCGAAAAACTGTTTTTT.

The CDR3 nucleotides are TGTGCCAGCAGCTGGGCGAATCAGCCCCAGCATTTT. This encodes CASSWANQPQHF. J is TRBJ1-5 and V is TRBV12-3 or TRBV12-4; D is unresolved. V was clipped by 6 bases and J by 4 bases, with 7 bases between them. The CDR3 is 12 residues long.

The chain has TRBV28 and TRBJ2-4, with 9 bases matching TRBD1. Germline V CDR1 and CDR2: MDHEN, SYDVKM. V was clipped by 7 bases and J by 0 bases; unmatched bases: 7. The CDR3 covers 16 residues. CDR3 loop: CASNQPGQGAKNIQYF. The DNA of the CDR3 is TGTGCCAGCAATCAACCGGGACAGGGAGCCAAAAACATTCAGTACTTC.

The chain couples TRBV7-2 to TRBJ2-1; maybe TRBD2 (6 bases). This CDR3 region has 15 residues. CDR1 is SGHTA and CDR2 is FQGNSA in the germline V gene. The V gene lost 6 bases and the J gene lost 0 bases, with 12 bases spanning the gap. The CDR3, as DNA: TGTGCCAGCAGGAAAGGAGGGAGCTCCTACAATGAGCAGTTCTTC. Translation gives CASRKGGSSYNEQFF.

The V gene is TRBV7-6, the J gene TRBJ2-1; 8 bases are shared with TRBD2. This CDR3 region has 16 residues. Germline V gene lookup returns CDR1 SGHVS and CDR2 FNYEAQ. V trimming: 1 base; J trimming: 5 bases; junction bases outside the gene matches: 7. CDR3 sequence reads: CASSLGSGRGDNEQFF. CDR3 DNA: TGTGCCAGCAGCTTAGGGAGCGGGAGAGGAGACAATGAGCAGTTCTTC.

The chain combines TRBV29-1 with TRBJ2-5; 7 bases match TRBD2. This CDR3 has 14 amino acids. CDR1 SQVTM and CDR2 ANQGSEA come from the germline V gene. J gave up 1 base and V 1 base, and 3 bases lay outside the gene matches. CDR3 sequence (DNA): TGCAGCGTTGAAGTGGGGAGGGGCCAAGAGACCCAGTACTTC. Translated, it gives CSVEVGRGQETQYF.

This chain uses TRBV7-6 with TRBJ2-5; D is possibly TRBD2 (6 bases). Germline CDR1 reads SGHVS; CDR2 reads FNYEAQ. V gave up 0 bases and J gave up 2 bases, with 10 bases separating them. CDR3 length: 15 amino acids. This CDR3 reads CASSLARGGQETQYF. The CDR3 DNA sequence: TGTGCCAGCAGCTTAGCGCGGGGCGGGCAAGAGACCCAGTACTTC.

This sequence joins TRBV5-4 and TRBJ2-7; 9 bases map to TRBD1. The CDR3 covers 17 residues. J lost 2 bases, V lost 0 bases, and 9 bases had no gene match. Germline CDR1 SGHNT, CDR2 YYREEE (reference sequence). CDR3 coding DNA: TGTGCCAGCAGCTTGGGACAGGGGGTTGGTGCAGCCTACGAGCAGTACTTC. Translating it yields CASSLGQGVGAAYEQYF. The full variable domain, rest sourced from reference TRBV5-4 and TRBJ2-7, is ETGVTQSPTHLIKTRGQQVTLRCSSQSGHNTVSWYQQALGQGPQFIFQYYREEENGRGNFPPRFSGLQFPNYSSELNVNALELDDSALYLCASSLGQGVGAAYEQYFGPGTRLTVT.

J is TRBJ1-3 and V is TRBV10-3, with D maybe TRBD1 (5 bases). Trimming removed 6 bases at V and 0 bases at J, with 9 bases between. The CDR3 consists of 14 residues. In germline, CDR1 is ENHRY, CDR2 SYGVKD. Here the CDR3 reads CAIRWGDSGNTIYF. CDR3 DNA: TGTGCCATCAGATGGGGGGACTCTGGAAACACCATATATTTT.

The CDR3 protein is CASSPFSGAPKETQYF. The CDR3 DNA follows: TGTGCCAGCAGCCCCTTTAGTGGAGCGCCAAAAGAGACCCAGTACTTC. This chain links TRBV3-1 (or the pseudogene TRBV3-2) with TRBJ2-5; no clear D gene. The CDR3 consists of 16 residues. The V end lost 4 bases, the J end lost 3 bases, and 18 bases lay between the germline ends. Germline CDR1 is LGHDT and CDR2 is YNNKEL (reference sequence).

This clone was counted only a few times. V usage is TRBV7-6 and J usage is TRBJ2-7, with 8 bases aligning to TRBD1. This CDR3 region has 17 residues. The junction had 11 bases not matched to a gene; V was cut back by 2 bases and J by 2 bases. The germline gives CDR1 SGHVS, CDR2 FNYEAQ. The CDR3 spells CASSLTVGQGVAYEQYF. CDR3 in DNA: TGTGCCAGCAGCTTAACGGTTGGACAGGGCGTCGCCTACGAGCAGTACTTC.

The chain employs TRBV18 and TRBJ2-3; maybe TRBD2 (5 bases). From germline, CDR1 is KGHSH and CDR2 LQKENI. V gave up 2 bases and J gave up 4 bases, with 16 bases separating them. The CDR3 has 16 amino acids. Here the CDR3 reads CASSPVAGTTADTQYF. For the CDR3, the DNA is TGTGCCAGCTCACCAGTTGCGGGCACCACGGCAGATACGCAGTATTTT.

This rearrangement joins TRBV28 to TRBJ2-7; 9 nucleotides align to TRBD1. The CDR3 contains 19 residues. After removal of 1 base from V and 2 bases from J, the junction contained 15 bases not matched to a gene. CDR1 MDHEN and CDR2 SYDVKM come from the germline V gene. CDR3 coding DNA: TGTGCCAGCAGTTTATATCATCGTTGGGACAGGGAAAGAGCCTACGAGCAGTACTTC. This sequence encodes CASSLYHRWDRERAYEQYF.